This TCR beta chain derives from a study of OX40 agonist ivuxolimab in advanced cancers. The CDR3 is 13 amino acids. V shed 5 bases and J 3 bases; nucleotides not matched to a gene: 3. CDR1 SEHNR and CDR2 FQNEAQ come from the germline V gene (reference sequence). Profiling relied on immunoSEQ multiplex PCR, and the TCRdb table lists in-frame clones only, not all of them. The data contain about 46,000 clones, 90% to 95% of them singletons. V and J are TRBV7-9 and TRBJ2-7; 8 positions match TRBD1. The source was CD4+ or CD8+ T cells sorted from blood, collected in a trial of the OX40 agonist ivuxolimab. The source is an adult with an advanced solid tumor such as melanoma, head and neck, liver or kidney cancer. Here the CDR3 reads CASSPGTGYEQYF. CDR3 sequence (DNA): TGTGCCAGCAGCCCAGGGACAGGCTACGAGCAGTACTTC.